The 10 T cell receptor beta chains listed next were all sequenced from one sample in a study of naive and memory T cell subsets. The beta constant-region primer was an equimolar mix of two oligonucleotides covering TRBC1 and TRBC2. TCRdb analysed the UMI-ligation and nested PCR reads with MiXCR anew, one entry per CDR3 protein. The sample has 81,000 or so distinct CDR3 sequences, 6% to 7.5% seen once. Sequencing was performed on central memory CD4+ T cells from blood. The receptors derive from a human donor in good health.

This clonotype has only a few counts. DNA of the CDR3: TGCAGTGCTCCGGGACTAGCGGGAACGTCCTACGAGCAGTACTTC. It is translated as CSAPGLAGTSYEQYF. The chain is built from TRBV20-1 and TRBJ2-7; 13 nucleotides line up with TRBD2. Germline trimming cut 5 bases from V and 1 base from J; bases unmatched to any gene: 5. The germline V gene has CDR1 DFQATT and CDR2 SNEGSKA (reference sequence). The CDR3 has 15 amino acids.

This clonotype was seen repeatedly, ten times or more. J is TRBJ2-7 and V is TRBV20-1; 7 bases are a match to TRBD2. CDR1 and CDR2 from the germline V gene are DFQATT and SNEGSKA (reference sequence). The junction had 7 bases not matched to a gene; V was cut back by 6 bases and J by 2 bases. The CDR3 consists of 13 residues. The CDR3 sequence is CSALKRGTYEQYF. As DNA, the CDR3 is TGCAGTGCCCTGAAGCGGGGAACCTACGAGCAGTACTTC.

This clonotype was seen more than once but under ten times. The J gene is TRBJ2-3, the V gene TRBV20-1; 9 positions match TRBD1. The CDR3 runs 14 residues. Trimming cost V 6 bases and J 0 bases; bases outside gene matches: 4. CDR1 is DFQATT, CDR2 SNEGSKA, per germline (reference sequence). The CDR3 loop reads CSAGGTGSTDTQYF. CDR3 bases: TGCAGTGCCGGGGGGACAGGGAGCACAGATACGCAGTATTTT.

The rearrangement links TRBV3-1 to TRBJ2-1; 8 bases are a match to TRBD2. From germline, CDR1 is LGHDT and CDR2 YNNKEL (reference sequence). The J segment lost 6 bases and the V segment lost 7 bases, leaving 5 bases of the junction unmatched. The CDR3 is 13 residues long. CDR3 region: CASKGLAVNEQFF. The CDR3 nucleotides read TGTGCCAGCAAAGGACTAGCCGTCAATGAGCAGTTCTTC.

There are many counts of this clonotype. The chain couples TRBV12-3 or TRBV12-4 to TRBJ1-5; TRBD1 might be the D (6 bases). The CDR3 spans 15 residues. V lost 2 bases and J lost 5, with 13 bases in between. The CDR3 nucleotides read TGTGCCAGCAGTTTAAGAACAGGGATCTATCAGCCCCAGCATTTT. Protein sequence: CASSLRTGIYQPQHF.

This clonotype was detected ten times or more. The gene calls are TRBV19 and TRBJ2-2; 10 positions agree with TRBD2. The CDR3 consists of 15 residues. Per the germline V gene, CDR1 is LNHDA and CDR2 is SQIVND (reference sequence). Germline trimming cut 7 bases from V and 6 bases from J; bases unmatched to any gene: 8. The CDR3 protein is CASKLASGSAGELFF. CDR3 nucleotide sequence: TGTGCCAGTAAGCTGGCTAGCGGGAGCGCCGGGGAGCTGTTTTTT. The whole variable domain, remainder taken from reference TRBV19 and TRBJ2-2, is DGGITQSPKYLFRKEGQNVTLSCEQNLNHDAMYWYRQDPGQGLRLIYYSQIVNDFQKGDIAEGYSVSREKKESFPLTVTSAQKNPTAFYLCASKLASGSAGELFFGEGSRLTVL.

A few counts support this clonotype. CDR3 nucleotides: TGTGCCATCAGTGCGCGCGGGAGTCCCCGCTCTGGGGCCAACGTCCTGACTTTC. Amino acids: CAISARGSPRSGANVLTF. The rearrangement links TRBV10-3 to TRBJ2-6, with 7 bases matching TRBD2. The J segment lost 0 bases and the V segment lost 4 bases, leaving 9 bases of the junction unmatched. This CDR3 spans 18 amino acids. Germline values: CDR1 ENHRY, CDR2 SYGVKD.

This clonotype was detected a few times. The V and J genes are TRBV10-3 and TRBJ2-7; D ambiguous. The CDR3 contains 15 residues. Trimming removed 2 bases at V and 2 bases at J, with 13 bases between. Germline values: CDR1 ENHRY, CDR2 SYGVKD. The CDR3 sequence: CAISEVGAGAYEQYF. The CDR3 DNA reads TGTGCCATCAGTGAGGTAGGTGCCGGCGCCTACGAGCAGTACTTC.

This clonotype came up many times. The rearrangement uses TRBV20-1 and TRBJ2-2, with D perhaps matching TRBD2 (5 bases). This CDR3 comprises 13 residues. V lost 6 bases, J lost 1 base, and 9 bases lay in between. Germline V gene data show CDR1 as DFQATT and CDR2 as SNEGSKA (reference sequence). In DNA form, the CDR3 reads TGCAGTGCGCCTAGCCGGAACACCGGGGAGCTGTTTTTT. It is translated as CSAPSRNTGELFF.

There are many counts of this clonotype. This chain joins TRBV20-1 and TRBJ2-6; TRBD1 agrees at 8 bases. CDR1 and CDR2 from the germline V gene are DFQATT and SNEGSKA (reference sequence). The J segment lost 0 bases and the V segment lost 0 bases, leaving 10 bases of the junction unmatched. The CDR3 length is 19 residues. The CDR3 region is CSARELKDRVCSGANVLTF. The CDR3 bases are TGCAGTGCTAGAGAATTAAAGGACAGGGTGTGCTCTGGGGCCAACGTCCTGACTTTC.